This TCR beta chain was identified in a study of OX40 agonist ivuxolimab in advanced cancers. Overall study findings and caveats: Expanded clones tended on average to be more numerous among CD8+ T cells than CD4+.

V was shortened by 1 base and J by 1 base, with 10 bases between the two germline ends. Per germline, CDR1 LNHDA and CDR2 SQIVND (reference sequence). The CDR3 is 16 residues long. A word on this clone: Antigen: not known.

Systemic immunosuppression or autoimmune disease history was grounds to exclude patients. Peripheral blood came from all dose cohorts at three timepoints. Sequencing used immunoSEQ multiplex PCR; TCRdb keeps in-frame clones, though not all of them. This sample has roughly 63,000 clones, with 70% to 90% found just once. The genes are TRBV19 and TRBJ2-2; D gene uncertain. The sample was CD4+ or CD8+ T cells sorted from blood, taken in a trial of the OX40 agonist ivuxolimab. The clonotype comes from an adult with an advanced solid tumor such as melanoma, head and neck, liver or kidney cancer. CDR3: CASSIGSSLNTGELFF. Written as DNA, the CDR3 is TGTGCCAGTAGTATAGGAAGTAGCCTGAACACCGGGGAGCTGTTTTTT.